This note documents a single T cell receptor beta chain sequence. Antigen specificity is unknown. Extraction yielded at least 5 micrograms of total RNA per sample. V was trimmed by 1 base and J by 5 bases, leaving 14 bases between them. The germline gives CDR1 GTSNPN, CDR2 SVGIG (reference sequence). The CDR3 runs 15 residues. These data are taken from a study of blood T cells in healthy people across ages. Study-level findings and limits: There were more naive CD4+ cells and higher diversity in long-lived donors than in aged donors.

Alongside a J-beta primer mix, a sample-barcoded 5' primer served in a second PCR lasting about 7 to 12 cycles. TCRdb re-called the 5' RACE reads through MiXCR, storing one row per CDR3 protein. The sample holds around 900,000 distinct CDR3 sequences, about 51% seen once. This clonotype was obtained from a woman aged 55-69 years in good health. The chain combines TRBV30 with TRBJ1-4; D perhaps matches TRBD1 (5 bases). The sequenced sample was blood. Here the CDR3 reads CAWSAGPLKNEKLFF. The CDR3 DNA sequence: TGTGCCTGGAGTGCGGGACCGCTTAAAAATGAAAAACTGTTTTTT.